This TCR beta chain was obtained from a study of chemoradiotherapy in HPV16-positive cancers. TCRdb's copy holds only in-frame clones and misses some; the assay was immunoSEQ multiplex PCR. The table records just under 5,000 clones, 95% to 96% of them present only once. Repeated repertoire sampling spanned the course of chemoradiotherapy. On this clone itself: Its antigen is still unknown.

Germline V gene sequence: CDR1 GTSNPN, CDR2 SVGIG (reference sequence). The CDR3 consists of 15 residues. Trimming took 8 bases from V and 0 from J; bases not matched to a gene: 5. Points from the study as a whole: Functional assays defining HPV-specific T cells used only a couple of HPV16-positive patients. Candidate HPV-specific clones and E7-related TCR motifs grew in tumor during treatment.

The sequence was collected from a human donor with HPV-associated anogenital cancer. The gene calls are TRBV30 and TRBJ2-1, with TRBD2 identical over 12 bases. The starting material was tumor tissue, obtained from a patient who underwent chemoradiotherapy. CDR3 coding DNA: TGTGCCAGCAAGGGACTAGCGGGCTCCTACAATGAGCAGTTCTTC. Its protein product is CASKGLAGSYNEQFF.